These 32 T cell receptor beta chains were all obtained from the same sample, sequenced in a study of cytotoxic CD8 clonotypes in ibrutinib-treated CLL. Measured with immunoSEQ multiplex PCR; TCRdb has only the in-frame clones, and not every one. The sample holds some 200,000 clones; about four fifths are singletons and the top ten take about an eighth. Source: PBMCs, taken after 12 months of ibrutinib treatment. These receptors all stem from a human donor with chronic lymphocytic leukemia.

The rearrangement joins TRBV5-1 to TRBJ2-1; 10 bases map to TRBD2. The germline V gene has CDR1 SGHRS and CDR2 YFSETQ. The CDR3 consists of 16 residues. The ends lost 1 base at V and 5 bases at J; junction bases unmatched: 6. The CDR3 region is CASSLIPSGGDNEQFF. DNA for the CDR3: TGCGCCAGCAGCTTGATACCCAGCGGGGGGGACAATGAGCAGTTCTTC.

The chain employs TRBV4-1 and TRBJ2-3; 10 bases line up with TRBD1. Germline V gene lookup returns CDR1 MGHRA and CDR2 YSYEKL. CDR3 length: 14 residues. Trimming cost V 0 bases and J 9 bases; bases outside gene matches: 3. As DNA, the CDR3 is TGCGCCAGCAGCCAAGATGGGACAGGGGACACGCAGTATTTT. Protein: CASSQDGTGDTQYF.

The rearrangement uses TRBV18 and TRBJ2-7; D uncertain. V lost 2 bases and J 6 bases, leaving 11 bases between the germline ends. The CDR3 is made up of 13 amino acids. The germline V gene encodes CDR1 KGHSH and CDR2 LQKENI. The CDR3 nucleotides read TGTGCCAGCTCACCAGGGATGTTCTCCGAGCAGTACTTC. It codes for CASSPGMFSEQYF.

This clone was recorded only once. An end of the junction does not agree with germline; a read error may underlie this. The chain carries TRBV7-7 and TRBJ2-2; no clear D gene. The germline CDR1 and CDR2 sequences are SSHAT and FNYEAQ (reference sequence). The CDR3 length is 17 residues. This chain's CDR3 is CASSLVPTPSNTGELFF. The CDR3 DNA sequence: TGTGCTAGCAGCTTAGTCCCGACCCCCTCGAACACCGGGGAGCTGTTTTTT.

The chain links TRBV10-2 to TRBJ1-2; D gene uncertain. Per the germline V gene, CDR1 is WSHSY and CDR2 is SAAADI. Trimming took off 2 bases at V and 2 bases at J, with 9 bases between the two ends. This CDR3 has 14 residues. CDR3 in amino acids: CASSEAPSNYGYTF. DNA for the CDR3: TGCGCCAGCAGTGAGGCGCCCTCCAACTATGGCTACACCTTC.

The V call is TRBV28, the J call TRBJ1-1; 9 bases agree with TRBD1. Germline V gene data show CDR1 as MDHEN and CDR2 as SYDVKM. The V segment lost 2 bases and the J segment 4 bases; nucleotides outside the gene matches: 5. This CDR3 spans 15 amino acids. The CDR3 is CASSLSSTGGTEAFF. The DNA of the CDR3 is TGTGCCAGCAGTTTAAGTTCGACAGGGGGCACTGAAGCTTTCTTT.

This clone has a single count. The chain links TRBV28 to TRBJ2-7, with TRBD2 as a possible D gene (7 bases). The germline V gene encodes CDR1 MDHEN and CDR2 SYDVKM. The length of the CDR3 is 15 residues. The V end was cut by 5 bases, the J end by 2 bases, with 16 bases between. As DNA, the CDR3 is TGTGCCAGCAGTCCCCGGGGAGGGGGGACCTACGAGCAGTACTTC. Residues: CASSPRGGGTYEQYF.

The chain recombines TRBV6-1 with TRBJ2-1, with 7 nucleotides matching TRBD1. Trimming at V came to 6 bases and at J to 5 bases, leaving 7 bases not matched to a gene. The germline V gene has CDR1 MNHNS and CDR2 SASEGT. This CDR3 has 14 residues. The CDR3 loop reads CASRGQLADNEQFF. The CDR3 nucleotides read TGTGCCAGCAGGGGACAGTTGGCTGACAATGAGCAGTTCTTC.

The chain employs TRBV14 and TRBJ2-3; no clear D. The CDR3 is 13 amino acids. The V end lost 4 bases, the J end lost 4 bases, and 9 bases lay between the germline ends. CDR1 is SGHDN and CDR2 is FVKESK in the germline V gene. CDR3 sequence reads: CASSLLIPDTQYF. The DNA of the CDR3 is TGTGCCAGCAGCCTACTTATCCCAGATACGCAGTATTTT.

The rearrangement uses TRBV15 and TRBJ2-1; 10 nucleotides align to TRBD2. Germline CDR1 is LNHNV and CDR2 is YYDKDF (reference sequence). The CDR3 covers 14 residues. V lost 2 bases and J lost 6; bases outside the gene matches: 1. The CDR3 nucleotides are TGTGCCACCAGCAGACGGACTAGCGGCAATGAGCAGTTCTTC. Protein sequence: CATSRRTSGNEQFF.

The CDR3 sequence: CASSAGGEMNTEAFF. The CDR3 coding sequence is TGTGCCAGCAGCGCCGGGGGGGAAATGAACACTGAAGCTTTCTTT. V is TRBV9 and J is TRBJ1-1, with D possibly matching TRBD1 (5 bases). Germline V gene sequence: CDR1 SGDLS, CDR2 YYNGEE. With 3 bases removed from V and 0 bases from J, the gap between germline ends came to 12 bases. This CDR3 spans 15 amino acids.

The chain employs TRBV27 and TRBJ1-1; D is uncertain. This CDR3 comprises 14 residues. Germline lookup yields CDR1 MNHEY and CDR2 SMNVEV (reference sequence). Trimming cost V 4 bases and J 0 bases, with 9 bases left between them. This CDR3 reads CASSWRGLNTEAFF. The CDR3, as DNA: TGTGCCAGCAGTTGGCGGGGTTTGAACACTGAAGCTTTCTTT.

This clone was counted once. This chain connects TRBV5-4 to TRBJ1-1; 8 bases are a match to TRBD1. The ends lost 5 bases at V and 6 bases at J; junction bases unmatched: 9. This CDR3 has 14 amino acids. Germline V gene lookup returns CDR1 SGHNT and CDR2 YYREEE (reference sequence). CDR3 sequence: CASRSDRATPEAFF. The CDR3 DNA follows: TGTGCCAGCAGGTCGGACAGGGCCACACCTGAAGCTTTCTTT.

The count of this clone is one. This chain links TRBV7-6 with TRBJ2-6; D ambiguous. Germline CDR1 reads SGHVS; CDR2 reads FNYEAQ. The CDR3 is 16 residues long. Trimming took 5 bases from V and 2 from J, leaving 13 bases between them. The CDR3 sequence: CASSPWFRAGANVLTF. The CDR3 DNA is TGTGCCAGCAGCCCATGGTTTAGGGCTGGGGCCAACGTCCTGACTTTC.

V is TRBV28 and J is TRBJ1-1; D gene unclear. Trimming pared 7 bases from V and 3 bases from J, leaving 15 bases between. This CDR3 contains 14 residues. Looked up from germline, CDR1 is MDHEN and CDR2 is SYDVKM. The DNA for the CDR3 is TGTGCCAGCACGCCTAGCCGAGGTTACACTGAAGCTTTCTTT. This sequence encodes CASTPSRGYTEAFF.

The rearrangement uses TRBV7-6 and TRBJ2-1, with D possibly matching TRBD2 (5 bases). The CDR3 runs 12 residues. The V end was cut by 3 bases, the J end by 8 bases, with 8 bases between. CDR1 and CDR2 from the germline V gene are SGHVS and FNYEAQ. Written as DNA, the CDR3 is TGTGCCAGCAGCTTGAGGCGGGATGAGCAGTTCTTC. Protein sequence: CASSLRRDEQFF.

As DNA, the CDR3 is TGTGCCAGCAGGCCAGGACAAATCTATGGCTACACCTTC. Translation gives CASRPGQIYGYTF. The rearrangement links TRBV7-9 to TRBJ1-2, with D tentatively TRBD1 (5 bases). CDR3 length: 13 amino acids. Per the germline V gene, CDR1 is SEHNR and CDR2 is FQNEAQ (reference sequence). V lost 6 bases to trimming and J lost 4 bases, with 12 bases between them.

The rearrangement joins TRBV6-1 to TRBJ2-7; tentative D call: TRBD1 (5 bases). Germline V gene data show CDR1 as MNHNS and CDR2 as SASEGT. Trimming stripped 8 bases from V and 0 bases from J, with 11 bases between. CDR3 length equals 13 residues. CDR3 in amino acids: CASWGRSSYEQYF. The CDR3 nucleotides read TGTGCCAGCTGGGGCAGGAGCTCCTACGAGCAGTACTTC.

The V gene is TRBV19, the J gene TRBJ2-2; 8 bases map to TRBD1. The J segment lost 2 bases and the V segment lost 5 bases, leaving 13 bases of the junction unmatched. The germline V gene has CDR1 LNHDA and CDR2 SQIVND (reference sequence). The CDR3 contains 18 residues. CDR3 amino acids: CASSPGQGQVLNTGELFF. The CDR3 DNA is TGTGCCAGTAGTCCCGGCCAGGGACAGGTTTTAAACACCGGGGAGCTGTTTTTT. The entire variable domain, with the rest obtained from reference TRBV19 and TRBJ2-2, is as follows: DGGITQSPKYLFRKEGQNVTLSCEQNLNHDAMYWYRQDPGQGLRLIYYSQIVNDFQKGDIAEGYSVSREKKESFPLTVTSAQKNPTAFYLCASSPGQGQVLNTGELFFGEGSRLTVL.

The chain has TRBV5-1 and TRBJ1-4; D perhaps matches TRBD1 (6 bases). The CDR3 sequence is 14 residues long. CDR1 is SGHRS and CDR2 is YFSETQ in the germline V gene. Deletions cut 4 bases from V and 6 bases from J, with 13 bases between. The CDR3 DNA reads as TGCGCCAGCAGCCCCCGGGGGGGCGATGAAAAACTGTTTTTT. It specifies CASSPRGGDEKLFF.

The chain employs TRBV5-1 and TRBJ1-1; 7 bases agree with TRBD1. The CDR3 is made up of 17 amino acids. Germline lookup yields CDR1 SGHRS and CDR2 YFSETQ. V lost 0 bases to trimming and J lost 1 base; unmatched junction nucleotides: 9. In DNA, the CDR3 is TGCGCCAGCAGCTTGGCCGGAGGGGGCATGGGGAACACTGAAGCTTTCTTT. It encodes CASSLAGGGMGNTEAFF. The full variable domain, its missing parts supplied by reference TRBV5-1 and TRBJ1-1, is KAGVTQTPRYLIKTRGQQVTLSCSPISGHRSVSWYQQTPGQGLQFLFEYFSETQRNKGNFPGRFSGRQFSNSRSEMNVSTLELGDSALYLCASSLAGGGMGNTEAFFGQGTRLTVV.

This chain uses TRBV6-1 with TRBJ1-5; D is uncertain. V was pared by 2 bases and J by 2 bases, with 13 bases between. This CDR3 has 16 amino acids. CDR1 is MNHNS and CDR2 is SASEGT in the germline V gene. The CDR3 DNA reads as TGTGCCAGCAGTGAATTGGATCCCGTCGGCAATCAGCCCCAGCATTTT. Translation gives CASSELDPVGNQPQHF.

The chain links TRBV29-1 to TRBJ1-2, with 9 bases that match TRBD1. The CDR3 has 13 residues. Germline values: CDR1 SQVTM, CDR2 ANQGSEA. The V segment lost 4 bases and the J segment 3 bases; nucleotides outside the gene matches: 3. The CDR3 nucleotides are TGCAGCGTTGCACAGGGGGCGGACTATGGCTACACCTTC. Its protein product is CSVAQGADYGYTF.

The chain joins TRBV5-6 to TRBJ2-7; no reliable D call. Trimming took off 0 bases at V and 4 bases at J, with 11 bases between the two ends. The germline CDR1 and CDR2 sequences are SGHDT and YYEEEE. The CDR3 extends over 14 amino acids. The CDR3 sequence: CASSLARQTYEQYF. CDR3 coding DNA: TGTGCCAGCAGCTTGGCTCGGCAGACGTACGAGCAGTACTTC.

CDR3 sequence (DNA): TGTGCCTGGAGGGGCGACAGGGGCGAAGCTTTCTTT. It codes for CAWRGDRGEAFF. The V gene is TRBV30, the J gene TRBJ1-1; TRBD1 matches at 8 bases. Germline V gene data show CDR1 as GTSNPN and CDR2 as SVGIG (reference sequence). Germline trimming cut 3 bases from V and 8 bases from J; bases unmatched to any gene: 5. There are 12 residues in the CDR3.

The chain uses TRBV28 and TRBJ2-7, with D unclear. CDR1 MDHEN and CDR2 SYDVKM come from the germline V gene. V lost 0 bases and J 5 bases, leaving 14 bases between the germline ends. The CDR3 length is 15 residues. The CDR3 region has the DNA TGTGCCAGCAGTTTATGGACGACCGCTCCCCACGAGCAGTACTTC. This sequence encodes CASSLWTTAPHEQYF.

The chain couples TRBV11-2 to TRBJ2-7; no firm D call. From germline, CDR1 is SGHAT and CDR2 FQNNGV. V lost 5 bases and J lost 2, with 7 bases in between. This CDR3 is built from 12 residues. CDR3 nucleotides: TGTGCCAGCAGCCTAGGGACCTACGAGCAGTACTTC. Translating gives CASSLGTYEQYF.

The chain recombines TRBV19 with TRBJ1-2; 7 bases fit TRBD1. Germline CDR1 reads LNHDA; CDR2 reads SQIVND (reference sequence). The CDR3 loop spans 15 amino acids. The V segment lost 5 bases and the J segment 2 bases; nucleotides outside the gene matches: 8. CDR3 nucleotides: TGTGCCAGTAGTGGGATGGACAGGCCGAACTATGGCTACACCTTC. Translated, it gives CASSGMDRPNYGYTF. The full variable domain, rest sourced from reference TRBV19 and TRBJ1-2, is DGGITQSPKYLFRKEGQNVTLSCEQNLNHDAMYWYRQDPGQGLRLIYYSQIVNDFQKGDIAEGYSVSREKKESFPLTVTSAQKNPTAFYLCASSGMDRPNYGYTFGSGTRLTVV.

Notes on this clone: Relative to the germline gene, one junction end is altered; a read error may explain this. The chain couples TRBV7-2 to TRBJ2-3; 9 bases are a match to TRBD2. Germline lookup yields CDR1 SGHTA and CDR2 FQGNSA. The CDR3 is 13 residues long. The CDR3 reads CASSSDPSGAPDF. The DNA of the CDR3 is TGTGCCAGCAGCTCCGATCCTAGCGGGGCCCCCGATTTT.

V and J are TRBV6-5 and TRBJ1-6, with 9 nucleotides matching TRBD1. Germline V gene sequence: CDR1 MNHEY, CDR2 SVGAGI. This CDR3 is 13 amino acids long. The ends lost 7 bases at V and 9 bases at J; junction bases unmatched: 4. CDR3: CASNTGGSSPLHF. The CDR3 DNA reads as TGTGCCAGCAATACAGGGGGCAGTTCACCCCTCCACTTT.

The count of this clone is one. The chain combines TRBV6-6 with TRBJ2-7; D possibly corresponds to TRBD1 (5 bases). The CDR3 is 13 amino acids. In germline, CDR1 is MNHNY, CDR2 SVGAGI (reference sequence). The V gene lost 2 bases and the J gene lost 2 bases, with 7 bases spanning the gap. CDR3 sequence reads: CASSYDSTYEQYF. DNA for the CDR3: TGTGCCAGCAGTTACGACAGCACCTACGAGCAGTACTTC.

The chain couples TRBV6-5 to TRBJ1-2; maybe TRBD1 (5 bases). The V and J ends lost 7 bases and 1 base respectively, with 16 bases between them. The CDR3 totals 15 residues. Germline-derived CDR1 and CDR2 are MNHEY and SVGAGI. CDR3 amino acids: CASNPQVGVNYGYTF. CDR3 DNA: TGTGCCAGCAATCCCCAAGTAGGGGTTAACTATGGCTACACCTTC.